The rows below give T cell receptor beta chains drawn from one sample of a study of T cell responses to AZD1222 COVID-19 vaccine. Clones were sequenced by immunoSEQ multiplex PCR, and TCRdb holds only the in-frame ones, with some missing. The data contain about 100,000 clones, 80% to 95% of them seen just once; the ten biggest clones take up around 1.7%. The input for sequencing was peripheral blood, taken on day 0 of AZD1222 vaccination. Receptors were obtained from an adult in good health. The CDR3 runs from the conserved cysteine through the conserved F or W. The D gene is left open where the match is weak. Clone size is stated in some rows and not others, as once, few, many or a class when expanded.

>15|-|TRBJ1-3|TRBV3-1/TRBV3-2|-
TGTGCCAGCAGCCAATACGACAGCTCTGGAAACACCATATATTTT
CASSQYDSSGNTIYF
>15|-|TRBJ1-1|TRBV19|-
TGTGCCAGTACCGCCACTGGTCGAATGGGCACTGAAGCTTTCTTT
CASTATGRMGTEAFF
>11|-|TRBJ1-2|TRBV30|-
TGTGCCTGGAGCTGGGGCGGAGGCTACACCTTC
CAWSWGGGYTF
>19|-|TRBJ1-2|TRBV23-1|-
TGCGCCAGCAGTCAATCTCCGGGCAAAGGAGGCCTACTAAACTATGGCTACACCTTC
CASSQSPGKGGLLNYGYTF
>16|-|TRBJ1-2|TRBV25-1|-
TGTGCCAGCAGTGGTGAGGTCCAGGCCTTCACTTGGGGCTACACCTTC
CASSGEVQAFTWGYTF
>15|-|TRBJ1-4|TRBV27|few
TGTGCCAGCACCCCCTGGGGTCGGGGTAATGAAAAACTGTTTTTT
CASTPWGRGNEKLFF
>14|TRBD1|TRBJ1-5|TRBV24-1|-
TGTGCCACGCGGGACAGGGGTCCCAATCAGCCCCAGCATTTT
CATRDRGPNQPQHF
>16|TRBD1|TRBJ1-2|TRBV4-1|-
TGCGCCAGCAGCTCGGGACAGGGGATGTTAGGCTATGGCTACACCTTC
CASSSGQGMLGYGYTF
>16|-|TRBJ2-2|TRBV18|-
TGTGCCAGCTCACCACCACGGGGTACGAACACCGGGGAGCTGTTTTTT
CASSPPRGTNTGELFF
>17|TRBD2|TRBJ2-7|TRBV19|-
TGTGCCAGTAGTACGATCCTAGCGGGAGGGAGCTCCTACGAGCAGTACTTC
CASSTILAGGSSYEQYF
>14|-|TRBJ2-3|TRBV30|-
TGTGCCTGGGCCCCCCAGGGACGCACAGATACGCAGTATTTT
CAWAPQGRTDTQYF
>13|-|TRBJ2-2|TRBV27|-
TGTGCCAGCAGTTTCCGGAGGTCCGGGGAGCTGTTTTTT
CASSFRRSGELFF
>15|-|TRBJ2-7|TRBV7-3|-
TGTGCCAGCAGCTTAACGGTCGCTGGAAAGGGCGAGCAGTACTTC
CASSLTVAGKGEQYF
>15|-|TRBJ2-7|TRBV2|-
TGTGCCAGCATTTCGGGGCCCCTTCAATCCTACGAGCAGTACTTC
CASISGPLQSYEQYF
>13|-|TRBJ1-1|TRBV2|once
TGTGCCAGCACCCTAACCCCGACACCAGAAGCTTTCTTT
CASTLTPTPEAFF
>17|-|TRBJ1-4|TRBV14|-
TGTGCCAGCAGCCACTCTCAGGCAGGGCGGTATTGGGAAAAACTGTTTTTT
CASSHSQAGRYWEKLFF
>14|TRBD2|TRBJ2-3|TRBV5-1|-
TGCGCCAGCTCTTTACTAGCGGGAGCAGATACGCAGTATTTT
CASSLLAGADTQYF
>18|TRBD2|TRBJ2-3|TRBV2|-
TGTGCCAGCAGTGAAAGAATCCGGACTAGCGGGTGGCCAGATACGCAGTATTTT
CASSERIRTSGWPDTQYF
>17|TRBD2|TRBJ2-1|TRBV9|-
TGTGCCAGCAGCCTCACACCCGGGACTAGCGGGAGTCATGAGCAGTTCTTC
CASSLTPGTSGSHEQFF
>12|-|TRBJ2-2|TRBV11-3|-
TGTGCCACCAAGGGACCTACCGGGGAGCTGTTTTTT
CATKGPTGELFF
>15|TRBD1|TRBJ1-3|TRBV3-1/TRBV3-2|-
TGTGCCAGCAGCCAAGTGACAGGGGTAGGAAACACCATATATTTT
CASSQVTGVGNTIYF
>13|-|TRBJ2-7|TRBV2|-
TGTGCCAGCATGCGACAGTCCTCCTACGAGCAGTACTTC
CASMRQSSYEQYF
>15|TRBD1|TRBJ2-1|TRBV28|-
TGTGCCAGCAGTTCCGGGACAGGGGTGGGCAATGAGCAGTTCTTC
CASSSGTGVGNEQFF
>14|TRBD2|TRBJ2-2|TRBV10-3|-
TGTGCCATCACAGCGGGAAGGAACACCGGGGAGCTGTTTTTT
CAITAGRNTGELFF
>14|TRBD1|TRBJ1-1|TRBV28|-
TGTGCCAGCACTCCCGGCGGGACAGCAACTGAAGCTTTCTTT
CASTPGGTATEAFF
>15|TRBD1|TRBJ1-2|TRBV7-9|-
TGTGCCAGCAGCTTAGGGCAGGGGGCAGAGTGTGGCTACACCTTC
CASSLGQGAECGYTF
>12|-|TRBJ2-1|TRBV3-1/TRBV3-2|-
TGTGCCAGCAGCCAAGCAGGGAATGAGCAGTTCTTC
CASSQAGNEQFF
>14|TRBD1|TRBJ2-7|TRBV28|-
TGTGCCAGCAGTGGGACAGGGGGGTCCTACGAGCAGTACTTC
CASSGTGGSYEQYF
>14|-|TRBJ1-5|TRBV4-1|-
TGCGCCAGCAGCCAAGATGGGACATTCAAGCCCCAGCATTTT
CASSQDGTFKPQHF
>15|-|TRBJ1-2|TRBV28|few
TGTGCCAGCAGTACCCTATTAAGGAATTACTATGGCTACACCTTC
CASSTLLRNYYGYTF
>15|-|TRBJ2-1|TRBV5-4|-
TGTGCCAGCAGCCAGGGGGGAGTTACCTACAATGAGCAGTTCTTC
CASSQGGVTYNEQFF
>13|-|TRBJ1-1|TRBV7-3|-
TGTGCCAGCAGCCGAAAGTATGGCACTGAAGCTTTCTTT
CASSRKYGTEAFF
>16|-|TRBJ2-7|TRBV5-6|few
TGTGCCAGCAGTAGGGACTCCCTAAGAGGTCCCTACGAGCAGTACTTC
CASSRDSLRGPYEQYF
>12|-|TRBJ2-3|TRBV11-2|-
TGTGCCAGCAGCTTAGCTTCGGGGATTGCGTATTTT
CASSLASGIAYF
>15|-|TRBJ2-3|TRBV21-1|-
TGTGCCAGCAGCAAAGTGTGCCGCACCACAGATACGCAGTATTTT
CASSKVCRTTDTQYF
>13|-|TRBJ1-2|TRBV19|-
TGTGCCAGTGGTCCAGGGGACGTCTATGGCTACACCTTC
CASGPGDVYGYTF
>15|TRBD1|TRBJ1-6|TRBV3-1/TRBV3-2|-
TGTGCCAGCAGCCAAACACAGGGGTACGGATCACCCCTCCACTTT
CASSQTQGYGSPLHF
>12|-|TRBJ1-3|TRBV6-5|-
TGTGCCAGCAGAAACACTGGAAACACCATATATTTT
CASRNTGNTIYF
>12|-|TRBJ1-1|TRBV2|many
TGTGCCAGCAGAACGACAGGCTCCGAAGCTTTCTTT
CASRTTGSEAFF
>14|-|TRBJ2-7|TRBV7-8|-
TGTGCCAGCAGATTGGGGGGCGGTTTGTACGAGCAGTACTTC
CASRLGGGLYEQYF
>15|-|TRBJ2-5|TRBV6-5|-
TGTGCCAGCAGTCCCGATAGATGGACCTCCGAGACCCAGTACTTC
CASSPDRWTSETQYF
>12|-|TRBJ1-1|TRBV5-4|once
TGTGCCAGCAGCTTGGCCGCGGCTGAAGCTTTCTTT
CASSLAAAEAFF
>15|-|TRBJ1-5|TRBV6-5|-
TGTGCCAGCAGTTACGTGGGCGGTGGCAATCAGCCCCAGCATTTT
CASSYVGGGNQPQHF
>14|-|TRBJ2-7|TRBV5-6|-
TGTGCCAGCAGCTTAGCTTACACCCGATACGAGCAGTACTTC
CASSLAYTRYEQYF
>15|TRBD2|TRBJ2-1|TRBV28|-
TGTGCCAGCAGTACTCTAGCGGGAGTAGGTAATGAGCAGTTCTTC
CASSTLAGVGNEQFF